This T cell receptor beta chain was identified during a study of CD8 T cells in Susac syndrome. Reverse transcription of 0.5 to 1 ug RNA was performed with random hexamers. It was immunoSEQ multiplex PCR that amplified TCR beta CDR3 across 54 Vbeta and 13 Jbeta. TCRdb itself ran the immunoSEQ multiplex PCR reads through MiXCR, one entry per CDR3 protein. The repertoire holds 150,000 to 200,000 distinct CDR3 sequences, with nearly 95% as singletons. In contrast to the negatively isolated CD8+ and CD4+ T cells, TEMRA cells were FACS-enriched. Per the germline V gene, CDR1 is GTSNPN and CDR2 is SVGIG (reference sequence). This CDR3 contains 13 residues. The junction had 3 bases not matched to a gene; V was cut back by 4 bases and J by 2 bases.

The sample consisted of CD4+ T cells from PBMCs. The TCR was taken from a human donor with multiple sclerosis. The chain recombines TRBV30 with TRBJ2-5, with 8 bases fitting TRBD2. This CDR3 is CAWNRLAQETQYF. CDR3 bases: TGTGCCTGGAATCGACTAGCGCAAGAGACCCAGTACTTC.